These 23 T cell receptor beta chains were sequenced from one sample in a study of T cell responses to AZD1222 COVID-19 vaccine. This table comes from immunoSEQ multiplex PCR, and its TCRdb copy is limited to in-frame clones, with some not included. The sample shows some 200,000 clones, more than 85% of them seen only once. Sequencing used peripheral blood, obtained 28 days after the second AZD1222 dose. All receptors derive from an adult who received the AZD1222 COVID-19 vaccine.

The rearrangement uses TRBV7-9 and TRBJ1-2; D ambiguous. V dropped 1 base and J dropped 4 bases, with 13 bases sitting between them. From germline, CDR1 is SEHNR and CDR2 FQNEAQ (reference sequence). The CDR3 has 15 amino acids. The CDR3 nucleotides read TGTGCCAGCAGCTTAGGGCAGGCACAACTCTATGGCTACACCTTC. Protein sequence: CASSLGQAQLYGYTF.

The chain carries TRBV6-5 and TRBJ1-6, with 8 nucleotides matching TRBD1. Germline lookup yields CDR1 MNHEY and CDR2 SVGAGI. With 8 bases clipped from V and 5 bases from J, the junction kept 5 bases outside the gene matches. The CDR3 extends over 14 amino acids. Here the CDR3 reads CASWDRRDNSPLHF. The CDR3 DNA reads TGTGCCAGCTGGGACAGGCGGGATAATTCACCCCTCCACTTT.

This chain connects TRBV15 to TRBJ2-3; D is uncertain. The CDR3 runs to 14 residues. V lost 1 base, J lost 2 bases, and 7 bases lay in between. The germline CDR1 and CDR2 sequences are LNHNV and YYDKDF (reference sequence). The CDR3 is CATSRGWDTDTQYF. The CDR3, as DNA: TGTGCCACCAGCAGAGGTTGGGACACAGATACGCAGTATTTT. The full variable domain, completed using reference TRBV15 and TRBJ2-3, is DAMVIQNPRYQVTQFGKPVTLSCSQTLNHNVMYWYQQKSSQAPKLLFHYYDKDFNNEADTPDNFQSRRPNTSFCFLDIRSPGLGDTAMYLCATSRGWDTDTQYFGPGTRLTVL.

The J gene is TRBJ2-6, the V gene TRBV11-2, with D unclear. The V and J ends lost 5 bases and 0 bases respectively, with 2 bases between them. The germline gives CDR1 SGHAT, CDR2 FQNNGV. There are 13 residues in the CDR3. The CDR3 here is CASSVSGANVLTF. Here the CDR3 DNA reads TGTGCCAGCAGCGTCTCTGGGGCCAACGTCCTGACTTTC.

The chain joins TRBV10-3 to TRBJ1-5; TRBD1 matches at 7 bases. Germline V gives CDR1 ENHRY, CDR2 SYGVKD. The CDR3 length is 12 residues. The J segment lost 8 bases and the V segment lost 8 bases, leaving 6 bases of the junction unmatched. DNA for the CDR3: TGTGCCATCTCGACAGGGAATAAGCCCCAGCATTTT. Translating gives CAISTGNKPQHF.

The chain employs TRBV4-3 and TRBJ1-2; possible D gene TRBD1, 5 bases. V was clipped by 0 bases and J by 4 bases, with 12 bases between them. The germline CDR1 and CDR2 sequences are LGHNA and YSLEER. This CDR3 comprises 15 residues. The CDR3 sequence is CASSQDRTGTYGYTF. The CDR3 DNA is TGCGCCAGCAGCCAAGATAGGACGGGGACCTATGGCTACACCTTC.

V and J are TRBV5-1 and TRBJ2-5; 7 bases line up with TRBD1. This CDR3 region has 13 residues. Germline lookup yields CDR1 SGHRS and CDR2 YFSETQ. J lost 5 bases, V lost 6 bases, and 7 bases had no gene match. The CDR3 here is CASKLGTAETQYF. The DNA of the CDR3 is TGCGCCAGCAAGCTAGGGACAGCCGAGACCCAGTACTTC.

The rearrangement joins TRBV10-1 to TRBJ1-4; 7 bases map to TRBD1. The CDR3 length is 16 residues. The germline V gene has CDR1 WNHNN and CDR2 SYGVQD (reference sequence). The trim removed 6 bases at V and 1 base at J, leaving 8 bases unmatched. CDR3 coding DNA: TGCGCCAGCAGGGGGGGAAACAGGGGAACTAATGAAAAACTGTTTTTT. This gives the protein CASRGGNRGTNEKLFF.

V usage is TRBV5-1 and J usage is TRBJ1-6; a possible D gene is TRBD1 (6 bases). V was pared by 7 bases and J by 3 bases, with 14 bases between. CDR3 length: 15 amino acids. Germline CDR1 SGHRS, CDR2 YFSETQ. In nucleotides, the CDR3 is TGCGCCAGCGGACCTGGACAGAACTATAATTCACCCCTCCACTTT. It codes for CASGPGQNYNSPLHF.

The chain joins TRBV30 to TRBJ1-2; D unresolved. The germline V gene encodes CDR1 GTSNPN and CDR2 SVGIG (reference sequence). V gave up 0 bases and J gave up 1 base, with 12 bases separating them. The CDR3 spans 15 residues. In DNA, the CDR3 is TGTGCCTGGAGTGTAGTGGCAGCGGTTAACTATGGCTACACCTTC. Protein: CAWSVVAAVNYGYTF.

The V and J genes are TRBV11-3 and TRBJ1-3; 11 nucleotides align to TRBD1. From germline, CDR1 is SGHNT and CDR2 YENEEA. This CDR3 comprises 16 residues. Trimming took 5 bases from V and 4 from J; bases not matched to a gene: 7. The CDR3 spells CASSTRTGGRGNTIYF. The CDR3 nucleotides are TGTGCCAGCAGCACCAGGACAGGGGGCAGGGGAAACACCATATATTTT.

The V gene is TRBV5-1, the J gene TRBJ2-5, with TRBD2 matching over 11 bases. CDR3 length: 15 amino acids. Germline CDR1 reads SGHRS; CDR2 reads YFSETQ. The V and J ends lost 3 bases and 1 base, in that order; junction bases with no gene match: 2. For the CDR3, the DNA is TGCGCCAGCAGCTCCGGGACTAGCGGCCAAGAGACCCAGTACTTC. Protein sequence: CASSSGTSGQETQYF.

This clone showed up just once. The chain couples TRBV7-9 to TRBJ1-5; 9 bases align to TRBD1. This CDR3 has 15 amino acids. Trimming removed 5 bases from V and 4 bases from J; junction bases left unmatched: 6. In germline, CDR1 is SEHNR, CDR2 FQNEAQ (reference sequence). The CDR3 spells CASSQGQGRNQPQHF. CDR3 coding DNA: TGTGCCAGCAGCCAAGGACAGGGGCGGAATCAGCCCCAGCATTTT.

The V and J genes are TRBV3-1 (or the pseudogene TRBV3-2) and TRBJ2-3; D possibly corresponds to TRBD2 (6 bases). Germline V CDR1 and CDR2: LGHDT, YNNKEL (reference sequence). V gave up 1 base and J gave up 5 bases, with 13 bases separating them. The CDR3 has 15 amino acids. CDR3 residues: CASSQASLAVDTQYF. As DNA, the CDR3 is TGTGCCAGCAGCCAAGCTTCACTAGCCGTAGATACGCAGTATTTT.

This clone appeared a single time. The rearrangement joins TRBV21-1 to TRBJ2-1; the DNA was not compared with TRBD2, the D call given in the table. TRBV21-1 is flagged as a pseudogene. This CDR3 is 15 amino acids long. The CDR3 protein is CASSKTPTRYNEQFF. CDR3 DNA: TGTGCCAGCAGCAAAACCCCCACGCGGTACAATGAGCAGTTCTTC.

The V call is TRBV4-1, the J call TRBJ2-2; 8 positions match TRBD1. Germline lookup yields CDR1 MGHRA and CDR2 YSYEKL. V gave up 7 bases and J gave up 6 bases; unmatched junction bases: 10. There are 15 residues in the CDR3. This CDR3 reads CASIQTLQGAGELFF. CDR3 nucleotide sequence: TGCGCCAGCATCCAGACTCTACAGGGGGCCGGGGAGCTGTTTTTT.

CDR3 in amino acids: CASSEEVINQPQHF. CDR3 nucleotides: TGTGCCAGCAGTGAAGAGGTGATCAATCAGCCCCAGCATTTT. The chain has TRBV2 and TRBJ1-5; D remains ambiguous. The CDR3 is 14 amino acids. CDR1 and CDR2 (germline): SNHLY, FYNNEI. V was shortened by 1 base and J by 3 bases, with 7 bases between the two germline ends.

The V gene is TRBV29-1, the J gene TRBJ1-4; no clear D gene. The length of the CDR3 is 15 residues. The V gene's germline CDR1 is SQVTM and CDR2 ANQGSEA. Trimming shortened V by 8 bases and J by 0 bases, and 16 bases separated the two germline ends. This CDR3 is CSTPRRGPTNEKLFF. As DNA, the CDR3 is TGCAGCACCCCCCGGAGAGGGCCAACTAATGAAAAACTGTTTTTT.

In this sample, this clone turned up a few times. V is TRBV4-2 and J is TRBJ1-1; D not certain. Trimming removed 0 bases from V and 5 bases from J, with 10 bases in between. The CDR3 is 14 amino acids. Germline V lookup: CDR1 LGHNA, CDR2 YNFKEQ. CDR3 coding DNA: TGTGCCAGCAGCCAAGATGGTGGTGGGACTGAAGCTTTCTTT. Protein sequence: CASSQDGGGTEAFF.

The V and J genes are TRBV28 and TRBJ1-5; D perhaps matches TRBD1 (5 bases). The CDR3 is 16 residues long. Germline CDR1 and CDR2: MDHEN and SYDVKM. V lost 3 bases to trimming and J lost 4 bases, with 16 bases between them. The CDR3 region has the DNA TGTGCCAGCAGTTTTGGGATGAGGGGTGGGAATCAGCCCCAGCATTTT. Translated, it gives CASSFGMRGGNQPQHF.

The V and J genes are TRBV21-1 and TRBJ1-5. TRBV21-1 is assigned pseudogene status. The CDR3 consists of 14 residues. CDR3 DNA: TGTGCCAGCAGCAAAGAGGGGACCAATCAGCCCCAGCATTTT. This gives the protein CASSKEGTNQPQHF.

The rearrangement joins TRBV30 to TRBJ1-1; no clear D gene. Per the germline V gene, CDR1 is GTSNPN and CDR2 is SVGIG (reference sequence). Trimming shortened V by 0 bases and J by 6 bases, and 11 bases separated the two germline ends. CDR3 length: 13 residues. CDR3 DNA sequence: TGTGCCTGGAGTGTAGGATGGGCGCCTGAAGCTTTCTTT. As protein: CAWSVGWAPEAFF. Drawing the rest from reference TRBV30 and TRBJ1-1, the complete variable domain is SQTIHQWPATLVQPVGSPLSLECTVEGTSNPNLYWYRQAAGRGLQLLFYSVGIGQISSEVPQNLSASRPQDRQFILSSKKLLLSDSGFYLCAWSVGWAPEAFFGQGTRLTVV.

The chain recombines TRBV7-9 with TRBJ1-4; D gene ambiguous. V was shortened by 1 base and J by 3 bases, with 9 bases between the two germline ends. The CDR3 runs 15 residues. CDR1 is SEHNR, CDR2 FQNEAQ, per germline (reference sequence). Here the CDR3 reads CASSLEGWPNEKLFF. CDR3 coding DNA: TGTGCCAGCAGCTTAGAGGGTTGGCCTAATGAAAAACTGTTTTTT.